These 3 T cell receptor beta chains were all obtained from the same sample, sequenced in a study of blood T cell repertoires in COVID-19. The table came from immunoSEQ multiplex PCR; TCRdb's copy has only in-frame clones and leaves some out. The sample lists some 350,000 clones, 85% to 90% occurring once. What was sequenced was peripheral blood. The receptors come from a woman in her sixties or seventies with COVID-19, enrolled during active disease.

The gene calls are TRBV2 and TRBJ2-2; TRBD1 matches 8 bases. Germline V lookup: CDR1 SNHLY, CDR2 FYNNEI. The CDR3 extends over 15 amino acids. With V trimmed by 5 bases and J by 6 bases, 8 bases remained unmatched. This CDR3 is CASSLSDRVPGELFF. DNA for the CDR3: TGTGCCAGCAGTCTATCGGACAGGGTCCCCGGGGAGCTGTTTTTT.

Here the CDR3 reads CASTTGQGKNIQYF. The CDR3 nucleotides read TGTGCCAGCACAACTGGACAGGGGAAAAACATTCAGTACTTC. This chain links TRBV19 with TRBJ2-4, with 9 bases aligning to TRBD1. This CDR3 region has 14 residues. Germline lookup yields CDR1 LNHDA and CDR2 SQIVND (reference sequence). The J segment lost 4 bases and the V segment lost 9 bases, leaving 7 bases of the junction unmatched.

The gene calls are TRBV4-1 and TRBJ2-5; 13 bases match TRBD2. V trimming: 2 bases; J trimming: 5 bases; junction bases outside the gene matches: 5. The CDR3 runs 16 residues. In germline, CDR1 is MGHRA, CDR2 YSYEKL. The CDR3, as DNA: TGCGCCAGCAGCCAACTGGGACTAGCGGGGTTGGAGACCCAGTACTTC. Protein: CASSQLGLAGLETQYF.